The next 10 T cell receptor beta chains were all read from a single sample in a study of blood T cell repertoires in COVID-19. This table comes from immunoSEQ multiplex PCR, and its TCRdb copy is limited to in-frame clones, with some not included. The profile covers about 440,000 clones, with 90% appearing a single time and roughly 0.66% taken by the ten largest. Sequencing was performed on PBMCs or T cells enriched from blood (not recorded which). These receptors came from a young man who had recovered from COVID-19.

This chain uses TRBV5-1 with TRBJ2-5, with a weak D call TRBD1 (5 bases). CDR1 is SGHRS, CDR2 YFSETQ, per germline. Between the trimmed V and J ends, which lost 3 bases and 4 bases, there was a span of 19 bases. There are 16 residues in the CDR3. This CDR3 reads CASSSGTGRDGETQYF. Written as DNA, the CDR3 is TGCGCCAGCAGCTCCGGTACCGGCAGGGATGGAGAGACCCAGTACTTC. Drawing the rest from reference TRBV5-1 and TRBJ2-5, the complete variable domain is KAGVTQTPRYLIKTRGQQVTLSCSPISGHRSVSWYQQTPGQGLQFLFEYFSETQRNKGNFPGRFSGRQFSNSRSEMNVSTLELGDSALYLCASSSGTGRDGETQYFGPGTRLLVL.

The V and J genes are TRBV28 and TRBJ1-1, with D possibly being TRBD1 (6 bases). Germline lookup yields CDR1 MDHEN and CDR2 SYDVKM. This CDR3 is 15 amino acids long. Trimming took off 6 bases at V and 0 bases at J, with 14 bases between the two ends. The CDR3 bases are TGTGCCAGCAGCCTAGGACAGCTCATGAACACTGAAGCTTTCTTT. It codes for CASSLGQLMNTEAFF. Supplemented by reference TRBV28 and TRBJ1-1, the full variable domain reads DVKVTQSSRYLVKRTGEKVFLECVQDMDHENMFWYRQDPGLGLRLIYFSYDVKMKEKGDIPEGYSVSREKKERFSLILESASTNQTSMYLCASSLGQLMNTEAFFGQGTRLTVV.

The CDR3 is CASSRSGGANEQFF. CDR3 DNA: TGTGCCAGCAGCCGAAGCGGGGGGGCCAATGAGCAGTTCTTC. This sequence joins TRBV7-9 and TRBJ2-1, with 10 nucleotides matching TRBD2. Germline values: CDR1 SEHNR, CDR2 FQNEAQ (reference sequence). CDR3 length: 14 residues. After removal of 5 bases from V and 6 bases from J, the junction contained 4 bases not matched to a gene.

The CDR3 loop reads CASSSGQGASPLHF. CDR3 DNA: TGCGCCAGCAGCTCAGGACAGGGGGCTTCACCCCTCCACTTT. The chain is built from TRBV5-1 and TRBJ1-6; 11 bases are a match to TRBD1. Trimming at V came to 3 bases and at J to 9 bases, leaving 2 bases not matched to a gene. The germline CDR1 and CDR2 sequences are SGHRS and YFSETQ. The CDR3 has 14 residues.

The chain uses TRBV6-5 and TRBJ1-4; 9 nucleotides align to TRBD1. Germline V lookup: CDR1 MNHEY, CDR2 SVGAGI. V trimming: 9 bases; J trimming: 4 bases; junction bases outside the gene matches: 6. CDR3 size: 14 residues. CDR3 bases: TGTGCCAGTATCCGGGACAGGGTTAATGAAAAACTGTTTTTT. Protein sequence: CASIRDRVNEKLFF.

A single count supports this clone. DNA of the CDR3: TGTGCCAGCAGCTCGTTACAAGGCGGCTACGAGCAGTACTTC. Amino acid sequence: CASSSLQGGYEQYF. This sequence joins TRBV5-6 and TRBJ2-7; D unclear. This CDR3 is 14 amino acids long. Germline CDR1 reads SGHDT; CDR2 reads YYEEEE. V lost 3 bases to trimming and J lost 3 bases, with 13 bases between them.

The V call is TRBV20-1, the J call TRBJ1-2, with D unresolved. In germline, CDR1 is DFQATT, CDR2 SNEGSKA (reference sequence). This CDR3 contains 10 residues. The germline V and J ends were trimmed by 1 base and 6 bases, with 3 bases remaining between them. CDR3 in DNA: TGCAGTGCTAGAGTCAATGGCTACACCTTC. Its protein product is CSARVNGYTF.

V is TRBV5-1 and J is TRBJ1-1; D ambiguous. The CDR3 covers 15 residues. CDR1 and CDR2 (germline): SGHRS, YFSETQ. The V and J ends lost 2 bases and 4 bases respectively, with 15 bases between them. CDR3 protein: CASSFQSSSGTEAFF. CDR3 nucleotide sequence: TGCGCCAGCAGCTTCCAGTCCTCCTCGGGCACTGAAGCTTTCTTT.

The rearrangement links TRBV18 to TRBJ1-6; 11 bases are a match to TRBD1. This CDR3 is 16 amino acids long. V trimming: 4 bases; J trimming: 7 bases; junction bases outside the gene matches: 6. Germline V gives CDR1 KGHSH, CDR2 LQKENI. The CDR3 protein is CASSLSRDRGNSPLHF. CDR3 DNA sequence: TGTGCCAGCTCACTTTCCCGGGACAGGGGGAATTCACCCCTCCACTTT.

There are a few counts of this clone. The genes are TRBV12-3 or TRBV12-4 and TRBJ1-1, with D unclear. The CDR3 extends over 13 amino acids. Trimming cost V 6 bases and J 0 bases, with 8 bases left between them. The CDR3 nucleotides are TGTGCCAGCAGCCAATTCATGAACACTGAAGCTTTCTTT. This sequence encodes CASSQFMNTEAFF.